Sequencing of this T cell receptor beta chain was carried out in a study of radiotherapy plus CTLA-4 blockade in lung cancer. Here immunoSEQ multiplex PCR was the method, and the copy in TCRdb shows in-frame clones only, minus some. The top ten clones hold over 11% of a sample with about 91,000 clones, around 72% of them seen once. General observations from the study: Response was reportedly best predicted by early blood T cell clone dynamics, with interferon-beta.

This clone has a handful of counts. As yet, its antigen is unknown. The clonotype was recovered from a human donor with non-small cell lung cancer that progressed on radiotherapy plus ipilimumab. The sample was peripheral blood, taken from a patient treated with radiotherapy plus ipilimumab.

CDR3 loop: CASSEASGGYEQYF. The CDR3 bases are TGTGCCAGCAGTGAGGCGAGCGGGGGCTACGAGCAGTACTTC. The V and J genes are TRBV2 and TRBJ2-7; 8 nucleotides align to TRBD2. V shed 3 bases, J shed 3 bases, and the junction held 4 bases outside the gene matches. The CDR3 runs to 14 residues. The V gene's germline CDR1 is SNHLY and CDR2 FYNNEI.